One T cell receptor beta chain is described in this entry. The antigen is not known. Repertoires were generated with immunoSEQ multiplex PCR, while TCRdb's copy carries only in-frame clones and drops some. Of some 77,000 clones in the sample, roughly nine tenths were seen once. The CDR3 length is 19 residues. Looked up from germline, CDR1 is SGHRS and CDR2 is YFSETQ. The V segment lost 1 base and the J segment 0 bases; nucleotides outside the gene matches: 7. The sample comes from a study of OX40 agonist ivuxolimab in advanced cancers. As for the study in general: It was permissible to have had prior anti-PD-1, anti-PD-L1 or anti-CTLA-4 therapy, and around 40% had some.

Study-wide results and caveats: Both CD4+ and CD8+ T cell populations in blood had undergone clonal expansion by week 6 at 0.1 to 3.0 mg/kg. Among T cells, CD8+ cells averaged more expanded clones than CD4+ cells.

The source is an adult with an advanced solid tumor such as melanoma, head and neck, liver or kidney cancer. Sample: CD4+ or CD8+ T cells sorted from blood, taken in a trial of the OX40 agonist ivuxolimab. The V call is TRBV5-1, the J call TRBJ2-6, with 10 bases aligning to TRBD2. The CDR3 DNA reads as TGCGCCAGCAGCTTGAAGCGGGAGGGAAAAAGCTCTGGGGCCAACGTCCTGACTTTC. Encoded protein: CASSLKREGKSSGANVLTF. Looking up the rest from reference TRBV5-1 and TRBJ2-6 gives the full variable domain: KAGVTQTPRYLIKTRGQQVTLSCSPISGHRSVSWYQQTPGQGLQFLFEYFSETQRNKGNFPGRFSGRQFSNSRSEMNVSTLELGDSALYLCASSLKREGKSSGANVLTFGAGSRLTVL.